Following are 27 T cell receptor beta chains from one sample sequenced in a study of CD8+ T cells in alopecia areata. cDNA prepared by RNA extraction and subsequent reverse transcription served as the template for sequencing. Assay used: immunoSEQ multiplex PCR; TCRdb lists only in-frame clones, some missing. In the table there are 170,000 or so clones, roughly 64% of which are singletons. This sample's treatment: oral pan-JAK inhibitor, 5-10 mg twice daily. The sequencing here drew on CD8+ T cells sorted from blood, taken at week 24, from a patient treated with tofacitinib. The receptors stem from a human donor with alopecia areata.

This sequence joins TRBV7-9 and TRBJ1-2; D ambiguous. Trimming shortened V by 5 bases and J by 3 bases, and 16 bases separated the two germline ends. Per germline, CDR1 SEHNR and CDR2 FQNEAQ (reference sequence). CDR3 length equals 15 residues. The CDR3 coding sequence is TGTGCCAGCAGCAGACCACTTGAGGATTACTATGGCTACACCTTC. This translates into CASSRPLEDYYGYTF.

This rearrangement joins TRBV5-1 to TRBJ1-2; TRBD1 aligns across 8 bases. Trimming cost V 4 bases and J 0 bases; bases outside gene matches: 23. CDR3 size: 21 residues. Germline lookup yields CDR1 SGHRS and CDR2 YFSETQ. CDR3 residues: CASSREQLIGGQAIANYGYTF. CDR3 coding DNA: TGCGCCAGCAGCCGGGAGCAATTAATCGGGGGACAGGCGATAGCTAACTATGGCTACACCTTC.

The CDR3 nucleotides read TGCGCCAGCAGCCAAGAGGTCCGGGCGACCGATGAGCAGTTCTTC. This encodes CASSQEVRATDEQFF. The chain employs TRBV4-1 and TRBJ2-1; D unclear. With 0 bases removed from V and 8 bases from J, the gap between germline ends came to 14 bases. This CDR3 region has 15 residues. Germline V gene sequence: CDR1 MGHRA, CDR2 YSYEKL.

The gene calls are TRBV10-3 and TRBJ2-6, with D possibly being TRBD1 (6 bases). The germline gives CDR1 ENHRY, CDR2 SYGVKD. This CDR3 spans 14 amino acids. V was trimmed by 7 bases and J by 0 bases, leaving 7 bases between them. The CDR3 loop reads CAIKGDSGANVLTF. CDR3 nucleotides: TGTGCCATCAAGGGGGACTCTGGGGCCAACGTCCTGACTTTC.

This chain joins TRBV7-9 and TRBJ2-7; D perhaps matches TRBD2 (5 bases). CDR1 is SEHNR, CDR2 FQNEAQ, per germline (reference sequence). The CDR3 has 14 residues. The V gene lost 5 bases and the J gene lost 4 bases, with 15 bases spanning the gap. In DNA form, the CDR3 reads TGTGCCAGCAGCCATAACAACCGGGAATACGAGCAGTACTTC. Protein: CASSHNNREYEQYF.

The chain joins TRBV30 to TRBJ2-5, with D maybe TRBD2 (7 bases). Germline CDR1 GTSNPN, CDR2 SVGIG (reference sequence). The CDR3 is made up of 15 amino acids. The V and J ends lost 3 bases and 1 base respectively, with 15 bases between them. The CDR3 loop is CAWSPGAGAQETQYF. CDR3 DNA: TGTGCCTGGAGCCCCGGTGCGGGGGCCCAAGAGACCCAGTACTTC.

This clone appeared a single time. The chain joins TRBV29-1 to TRBJ2-2; 8 bases fit TRBD2. Germline V gene sequence: CDR1 SQVTM, CDR2 ANQGSEA. The CDR3 is 13 residues long. The V segment lost 5 bases and the J segment 4 bases; nucleotides outside the gene matches: 3. CDR3 DNA: TGCAGCGTTCCAGGGACTAGCACCGGGGAGCTGTTTTTT. Translating gives CSVPGTSTGELFF.

V usage is TRBV7-8 and J usage is TRBJ2-7, with D possibly TRBD1 on 6 matching bases. Trimming cost V 2 bases and J 2 bases, with 13 bases left between them. Germline loops: CDR1 SGHVS, CDR2 FQNEAQ. This CDR3 is built from 15 residues. The CDR3 protein is CASSLSTGPAYEQYF. The CDR3 nucleotides are TGTGCCAGCAGCTTAAGCACAGGGCCCGCCTACGAGCAGTACTTC.

This clone occurred once. The rearrangement links TRBV27 to TRBJ1-2, with 10 bases fitting TRBD1. Germline trimming cut 3 bases from V and 7 bases from J; bases unmatched to any gene: 5. Germline V lookup: CDR1 MNHEY, CDR2 SMNVEV (reference sequence). The CDR3 runs 14 residues. The CDR3 coding sequence is TGTGCCAGCAGTTTGGGACAGGGGATAGGTGGCTACACCTTC. Amino acid sequence: CASSLGQGIGGYTF.

This chain joins TRBV9 and TRBJ1-3; 7 nucleotides agree with TRBD1. CDR3 length: 16 residues. Trimming removed 3 bases from V and 0 bases from J; junction bases left unmatched: 6. Germline values: CDR1 SGDLS, CDR2 YYNGEE. The CDR3 is CASSEPGQSSGNTIYF. In nucleotides, the CDR3 is TGTGCCAGCAGCGAGCCGGGACAGAGCTCTGGAAACACCATATATTTT.

The chain uses TRBV2 and TRBJ2-3, with 9 nucleotides matching TRBD1. Germline values: CDR1 SNHLY, CDR2 FYNNEI. With 6 bases clipped from V and 6 bases from J, the junction kept 4 bases outside the gene matches. The CDR3 sequence is 13 residues long. The CDR3 reads CASRGQGADTQYF. CDR3 bases: TGTGCCAGCAGGGGACAGGGTGCGGATACGCAGTATTTT. The full variable domain, completed using reference TRBV2 and TRBJ2-3, is EPEVTQTPSHQVTQMGQEVILRCVPISNHLYFYWYRQILGQKVEFLVSFYNNEISEKSEIFDDQFSVERPDGSNFTLKIRSTKLEDSAMYFCASRGQGADTQYFGPGTRLTVL.

The V call is TRBV7-9, the J call TRBJ2-2; D gene ambiguous. Trimming cost V 2 bases and J 3 bases, with 10 bases left between them. The germline CDR1 and CDR2 sequences are SEHNR and FQNEAQ (reference sequence). CDR3 length: 15 amino acids. The CDR3 DNA reads as TGTGCCAGCAGCTTAACGGACGGAGACACCGGGGAGCTGTTTTTT. This sequence encodes CASSLTDGDTGELFF.

The rearrangement links TRBV10-3 to TRBJ2-1; unclear D gene. The CDR3 is 13 amino acids. Germline-derived CDR1 and CDR2 are ENHRY and SYGVKD. Trimming removed 0 bases from V and 8 bases from J, with 8 bases in between. Here the CDR3 DNA reads TGTGCCATCAGTGAGTCGGCTCCACATGAGCAGTTCTTC. Translation: CAISESAPHEQFF.

The CDR3 nucleotides are TGTGCCAGCAGCCAAGACTCGGGAAGGGATGGCACAGATACGCAGTATTTT. It codes for CASSQDSGRDGTDTQYF. The rearrangement uses TRBV4-2 and TRBJ2-3, with D perhaps matching TRBD2 (5 bases). The CDR3 runs 17 residues. Germline values: CDR1 LGHNA, CDR2 YNFKEQ. V was shortened by 0 bases and J by 1 base, with 14 bases between the two germline ends.

This chain uses TRBV6-5 with TRBJ2-5; 10 nucleotides match TRBD2. The CDR3 sequence is 15 residues long. Germline V lookup: CDR1 MNHEY, CDR2 SVGAGI. V was pared by 8 bases and J by 1 base, with 7 bases of the junction left unmatched. In nucleotides, the CDR3 is TGTGCCAGCTCAAAAGCGGGGGGGCGCCAAGAGACCCAGTACTTC. Its protein is CASSKAGGRQETQYF.

This chain connects TRBV12-5 to TRBJ1-2; no reliable D call. Germline V gene data show CDR1 as LGHNT and CDR2 as FRNRAP. The length of the CDR3 is 11 residues. CDR3 DNA: TGTGCGGCAACCACAGCGTATGGCTACACCTTC. Translating gives CAATTAYGYTF.

About this clone itself: This sample includes further DNA sequences coding for the same CDR3. V gene TRBV4-2 combines with J gene TRBJ2-7, with D unresolved. Trimming removed 1 base from V and 2 bases from J, with 3 bases in between. CDR1 is LGHNA and CDR2 is YNFKEQ in the germline V gene. The CDR3 consists of 12 residues. In DNA, the CDR3 is TGTGCCAGCAGCCAAGGGACCTACGAGCAGTACTTC. This encodes CASSQGTYEQYF.

The chain couples TRBV5-6 to TRBJ1-1, with D perhaps TRBD1 (6 bases). The CDR3 is 12 amino acids. CDR1 and CDR2 from the germline V gene are SGHDT and YYEEEE. Trimming took off 4 bases at V and 6 bases at J, with 10 bases between the two ends. For the CDR3, the DNA is TGTGCCAGCAGCGGGACACCGCCTGAAGCTTTCTTT. Its protein is CASSGTPPEAFF.

The chain carries TRBV11-2 and TRBJ2-2; D may be TRBD2 (6 bases). The CDR3 is 16 amino acids. Germline V CDR1 and CDR2: SGHAT, FQNNGV. Deletions cut 2 bases from V and 3 bases from J, with 13 bases between. The CDR3 sequence: CASSLLVGRDTGELFF. Written as DNA, the CDR3 is TGTGCCAGCAGCTTACTGGTCGGGAGAGACACCGGGGAGCTGTTTTTT.

The chain joins TRBV6-4 to TRBJ1-1, with TRBD1 identical over 7 bases. CDR1 MRHNA and CDR2 SNTAGT come from the germline V gene. V shed 6 bases and J 6 bases; nucleotides not matched to a gene: 1. The CDR3 contains 11 residues. The CDR3 DNA sequence: TGTGCCAGCAGGACAGGGTCTGAAGCTTTCTTT. Translation gives CASRTGSEAFF.

The genes are TRBV7-2 and TRBJ1-5; 7 bases map to TRBD1. The germline gives CDR1 SGHTA, CDR2 FQGNSA. The CDR3 loop spans 15 amino acids. V shed 2 bases and J 4 bases; nucleotides not matched to a gene: 5. In nucleotides, the CDR3 is TGTGCCAGCAGCTTAAGACTGACAGGGAATCAGCCCCAGCATTTT. Translated: CASSLRLTGNQPQHF.

The chain carries TRBV9 and TRBJ2-2; 7 nucleotides agree with TRBD1. CDR1 and CDR2 from the germline V gene are SGDLS and YYNGEE. This CDR3 has 16 residues. Unmatched junction bases numbered 3, after V lost 0 bases and J lost 1 base. The CDR3 spells CASSVAQGVNTGELFF. The CDR3 DNA is TGTGCCAGCAGCGTAGCGCAGGGGGTGAACACCGGGGAGCTGTTTTTT.

The chain carries TRBV30 and TRBJ1-5; D may be TRBD1 (5 bases). The germline V and J ends were trimmed by 1 base and 6 bases, with 10 bases remaining between them. Germline assignment: CDR1 GTSNPN and CDR2 SVGIG (reference sequence). The CDR3 contains 13 residues. The CDR3 protein is CAWSEGSGQPQHF. The DNA for the CDR3 is TGTGCCTGGAGTGAGGGGTCGGGTCAGCCCCAGCATTTT. Based on the CDR3 plus reference TRBV30 and TRBJ1-5, the full variable domain is SQTIHQWPATLVQPVGSPLSLECTVEGTSNPNLYWYRQAAGRGLQLLFYSVGIGQISSEVPQNLSASRPQDRQFILSSKKLLLSDSGFYLCAWSEGSGQPQHFGDGTRLSIL.

This chain's CDR3 is CAWSVSRYTEAFF. CDR3 sequence (DNA): TGTGCCTGGAGTGTATCCCGGTACACTGAAGCTTTCTTT. V gene TRBV30 combines with J gene TRBJ1-1, with D hard to call. CDR1 GTSNPN and CDR2 SVGIG come from the germline V gene (reference sequence). This CDR3 contains 13 residues. V was clipped by 0 bases and J by 3 bases, with 8 bases between them.

This chain uses TRBV25-1 with TRBJ1-2; 9 positions match TRBD1. CDR3 size: 13 residues. Trimming cost V 11 bases and J 5 bases; bases outside gene matches: 9. Germline assignment: CDR1 MGHDK and CDR2 SYGVNS. The CDR3 bases are TGTGCCTCGGGGACAGGGCTCGAATATGGCTACACCTTC. Encoded protein: CASGTGLEYGYTF.

The chain recombines TRBV27 with TRBJ2-5; 11 bases line up with TRBD2. CDR1 is MNHEY and CDR2 is SMNVEV in the germline V gene (reference sequence). The V and J ends lost 4 bases and 1 base, in that order; junction bases with no gene match: 5. The length of the CDR3 is 16 residues. The CDR3 DNA reads TGTGCCAGCAGTTCCCCGGGGACTAGCGGCCAAGAGACCCAGTACTTC. It codes for CASSSPGTSGQETQYF.

The CDR3: CAWSKGWGGDTDTQYF. CDR3 nucleotides: TGTGCCTGGAGTAAGGGGTGGGGCGGAGACACAGATACGCAGTATTTT. The chain carries TRBV30 and TRBJ2-3; perhaps TRBD1 as D (5 bases). This CDR3 comprises 16 residues. V was shortened by 2 bases and J by 2 bases, with 17 bases between the two germline ends. Germline-derived CDR1 and CDR2 are GTSNPN and SVGIG (reference sequence).